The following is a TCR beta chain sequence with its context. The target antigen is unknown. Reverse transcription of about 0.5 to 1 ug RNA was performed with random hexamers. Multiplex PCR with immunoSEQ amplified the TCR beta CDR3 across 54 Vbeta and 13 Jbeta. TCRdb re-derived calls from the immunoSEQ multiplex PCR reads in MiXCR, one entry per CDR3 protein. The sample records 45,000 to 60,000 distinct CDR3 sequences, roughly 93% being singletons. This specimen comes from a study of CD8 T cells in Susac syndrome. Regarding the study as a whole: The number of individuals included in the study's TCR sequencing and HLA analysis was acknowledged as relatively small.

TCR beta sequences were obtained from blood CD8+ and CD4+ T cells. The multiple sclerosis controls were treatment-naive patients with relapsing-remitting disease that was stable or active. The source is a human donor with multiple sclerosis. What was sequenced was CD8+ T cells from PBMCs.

CDR3 nucleotide sequence: TGCAGCGTTGTGGAGCCTAAGAGCTCCTACGAGCAGTACTTC. Translation: CSVVEPKSSYEQYF. This rearrangement joins TRBV29-1 to TRBJ2-7; D not resolved. The CDR3 consists of 14 residues. Trimming cost V 4 bases and J 0 bases, with 13 bases left between them. Germline CDR1 and CDR2: SQVTM and ANQGSEA.